This T cell receptor beta chain emerged from a study of T-cell reconstitution after alpha-beta-depleted transplantation in children. CDR1 is SGHTS and CDR2 is YDEGEE in the germline V gene. CDR3 length: 14 amino acids. Trimming left V 0 bases short and J 5 bases short, with 11 bases between. Preparation of the TCRbeta library used unique molecular identifiers. MiXCR, run by TCRdb on the PCR reads, gives a single entry per CDR3 protein. Of approximately 4,200 distinct CDR3 sequences listed, roughly 25% are singletons. Whole-study findings and limits: Newly generated T cells supplied most T-cell counts and diversity one year post-transplant. There were reportedly several hundred expanded graft clones from which alpha-beta T cells came about two months after transplant.

Sample share makes this clonotype medium-sized. Its target is unknown. The chain links TRBV5-8 to TRBJ2-5; D might be TRBD2 (6 bases). The material was PBMCs, mostly from graft donor cells, obtained 60 days after TCRalphabeta/CD19-depleted stem cell transplant. The receptor's source is a boy under two years old who had a stem cell transplant for SCID, so the T cells may come from the graft donor. CDR3 in DNA: TGTGCCAGCAGCTTGGAGGTTGGGGGGGAGACCCAGTACTTC. Amino acid sequence: CASSLEVGGETQYF.